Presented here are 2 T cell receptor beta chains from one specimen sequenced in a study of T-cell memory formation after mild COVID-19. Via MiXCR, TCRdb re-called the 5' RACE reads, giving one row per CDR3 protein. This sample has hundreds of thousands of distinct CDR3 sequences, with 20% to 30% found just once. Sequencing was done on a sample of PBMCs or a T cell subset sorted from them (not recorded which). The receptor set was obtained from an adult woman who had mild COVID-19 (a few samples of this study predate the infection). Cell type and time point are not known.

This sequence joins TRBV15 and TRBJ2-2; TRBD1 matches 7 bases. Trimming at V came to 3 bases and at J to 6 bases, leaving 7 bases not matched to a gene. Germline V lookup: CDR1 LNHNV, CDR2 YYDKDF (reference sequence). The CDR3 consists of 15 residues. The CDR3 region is CATSRPATGAGELFF. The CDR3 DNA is TGTGCCACCAGCAGGCCCGCTACAGGGGCCGGGGAGCTGTTTTTT.

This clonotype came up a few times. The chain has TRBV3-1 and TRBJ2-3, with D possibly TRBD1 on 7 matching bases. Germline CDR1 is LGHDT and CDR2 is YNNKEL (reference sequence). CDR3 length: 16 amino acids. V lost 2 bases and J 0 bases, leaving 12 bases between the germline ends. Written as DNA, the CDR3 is TGTGCCAGCAGCCAACGGGGGACAGTTAGCACAGATACGCAGTATTTT. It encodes CASSQRGTVSTDTQYF.